This TCR beta chain was retrieved from a study of cytomegalovirus exposure and HLA in healthy donors (TCRdb year 2017). Study-wide context: In an earlier analysis of some 610 of the donors, 276 Gb of sequence data and 117 million unique TCR beta sequences from approximately 180 million T cells were reported. The study aimed to test whether cataloging public T cell receptors could reveal signatures of past pathogen exposure. Among almost 400 genotyped donors of the cohort, an average of approximately 240,000 unique TCR beta nucleotide sequences were sequenced per donor, 15% to 20% of them non-productive. Typing coverage varied by locus: roughly 629-630 donors for A, B, C, DRB1 and DQB1; approximately 560 for DQA1; nearly 610 for DPA1; 400 to 480 for DPB1. An earlier analysis of about 620 of the donors applied high-throughput TCR beta sequencing to assess whether each TCR beta V gene segment acted as functional or pseudogenic. Every repertoire in the discovery cohort had been generated on one and the same sequencing platform. About 320 gigabases of sequencing data and approximately 85 million unique TCR sequences were included in an early release covering roughly 600 HLA-typed donors. Both class I and class II loci were covered by HLA typing, at four-digit resolution. The study combined high-throughput TCR immunosequencing, statistical association of individual TCRs with disease status, and machine learning to predict cytomegalovirus infection status. Roughly five DR-DQ haplotypes were handled as single units for association and clustering, since linkage in the cohort was strong. In a later analysis, previously published TCR beta repertoires from some 640 donors were re-analyzed and high-resolution HLA genotyping was added so that TCR occurrence patterns could be studied. A separate validation cohort of over 95 different subjects was used in addition to the 666-subject first cohort. The later analysis used no new phenotypic data to find candidate immune exposures, relying instead on TCR beta sequences and their occurrence across donors. Using immunosequencing, the study profiled T cell repertoires from fewer than 700 subjects and related those repertoires to cytomegalovirus serostatus. Donor age, sex, ethnicity and CMV serostatus were collected together with the repertoire data. Of the roughly 400 genotyped donors, about 80% fell in the genetic ancestry cluster associated with self-reported Caucasian donors. Genome-wide SNP genotypes for about 65% of the 666 donors were used in a later genetic analysis, which treated that subset as a discovery cohort.

Measured from the cysteine to the phenylalanine, the CDR3 is 15 residues long. Only the CDR3 DNA stays, 45 bases, in frame from base 1. The CDR1 and CDR2 encoded by the germline V gene are MNHNS and SASEGT. Trimming accounts for 4 bases at V and 5 bases at J, while the number of junction bases matched to no gene is 10. With regard to this clone: Its antigen has not been determined. Per-base qualities were not stored, and no clone one base away is much larger.

Study-level results and caveats: The sequencing pipeline was judged likely to have produced a cluster of highly shared sequence variants as a technical artifact. For the cohort, immune exposure information was limited to CMV serostatus. In vitro tests confirmed that three of the cytomegalovirus-associated TCR beta chains recognize cytomegalovirus antigens. Presence/absence analyses assumed roughly uniform sequencing depth across donors, an assumption that may not hold. When HLA alleles, especially DR and DQ, strongly co-occurred, attributing TCR associations to individual alleles was difficult. Because HLA typing was missing for some donors at each locus, association tests included only the typed subset. According to a later analysis, TCR association rates differed among HLA loci, with DRB1 alleles showing the most associated TCRs and HLA-C alleles showing the fewest. V-gene and J-gene trimming of TCR beta chains was associated with a missense DCLRE1C variant in a later genetic analysis, and the association was replicated in an independent cohort. A later analysis found that most CMV-associated TCR beta chains appeared HLA-restricted, with HLA associations seemingly driven largely by CMV exposure. Because the 87-base-pair reads could not distinguish some IMGT-functional V segments, including TRBV6-2 and TRBV6-3, those segments were excluded. Specific HLA alleles were associated with 16,951 TCR beta sequences at a false discovery rate of 0.05 in a later analysis. A later analysis reported that several top co-occurrence clusters appeared linked to parvovirus B19, influenza, CMV and Epstein-Barr virus. Broadly in line with IMGT annotations, most TCR beta V segments showed up in productive rearrangements about 87% or about 30% of the time in an earlier analysis of several hundred of the donors. The earlier analysis of fewer than 750 of the donors excluded 15 to 20 rarely observed V segments, including chromosome 9 orphons, because counts were too low. In both the original and validation cohorts, the classifier was reported to diagnose cytomegalovirus status with high specificity and sensitivity. According to the authors, the approach could potentially be generalized to other disease states and immunological phenotypes. A further reported finding was that TCR beta sequences accurately predicted the HLA-A and HLA-B alleles for most subjects in the first cohort. Compared with the 666-donor mean, donors in an Asian-associated ancestry cluster had fewer N-insertions in productive TCRs, according to a later genetic analysis. Compared with equally common non-associated chains, HLA-associated TCR beta chains in a later analysis were more clonally expanded and had lower generation probabilities. Across donors, most TCR sequences were observed very rarely, whereas some public TCRs were present in many individuals. This cohort had only TCR beta chains sequenced, and the lack of alpha or paired-chain data limited which features could be detected. Correlated functional status among segregating V segments might be attributable to linkage disequilibrium, but an unknown experimental factor could not be ruled out. In the study, about 150 TCR beta chains were listed as associated with cytomegalovirus.

The cohort consisted of hundreds of healthy bone marrow donors. Cohort members were all nominally healthy when sampled, although unrecorded immune exposures were likely present. The donor was CMV seronegative and was included in the group of several hundred seronegative cohort members. Every donor gave a peripheral blood sample, and the peripheral blood mononuclear cells from that sample were used for TCR beta sequencing. Genomic DNA was extracted from the blood cell samples with the Qiagen DNeasy Blood Extraction Kit. Library generation was performed with the immunoSEQ multiplex PCR assay. The multiplex PCR relied on a mix of 60 forward primers for TCR Vbeta segments and 13 reverse primers for TCR Jbeta segments. Amplification of the CDR3 region of rearranged TCR beta genes was performed with a multiplex PCR assay on genomic DNA. Amplified TCR beta libraries were sequenced as 87-base-pair reads on the Illumina HiSeq System. Per the source publication's procedure: A later analysis tallied around 82 million unique TCR beta chains across the 666 repertoires, and roughly 11 million of those chains were shared by two or more donors. To remove PCR and sequencing errors, raw reads were error-corrected and collapsed into unique sequences using a nearest-neighbor algorithm that merged closely related sequences. CDR3 sequences were aligned to IMGT reference sequences to assign V, D and J gene segments. For a sequence to be retained, at least a six-nucleotide match to both a V gene segment and a J gene segment was required. A rearrangement counted as productive if the CDR3 had no stop codons and remained in frame with V and J, and every other rearrangement counted as non-productive. Following IMGT convention, CDR3 was defined as the stretch from the second conserved V-encoded cysteine to the conserved J-encoded phenylalanine. The earlier analysis of 500 to 600 of the donors excluded sequences that lacked an unambiguous match to a single V gene segment. In an earlier analysis of approximately 590 of the donors, V segments were called functional above 56.7% productive rearrangements and were called segregating when the between-donor standard deviation exceeded 5%. A statistical classification framework was built to diagnose cytomegalovirus status from the catalog of TCR beta chain sequences. A later analysis assigned V and J genes by comparing TCR nucleotide sequences with IMGT/GENE-DB human TR gene sequences. In a later analysis, CDR3 sequences and most-parsimonious VDJ recombination scenarios were assigned using the TCRdist pipeline. In a later analysis, every TCR beta chain was defined by the combination of its CDR3 amino acid sequence and its V-gene family, and reads without a unique V-gene family were dropped. To address suspected cross-contamination and a sequencing artifact, a later analysis removed around 600 highly shared, low-generation-probability nucleotide sequences. In a later analysis, a clonal expansion index for each public chain was calculated from normalized within-repertoire ranks of inferred template counts. In a later analysis, generation probabilities were computed with a VDJ recombination model fitted to out-of-frame rearrangements, and the resulting probabilities were checked against IGoR. A later analysis scored TCR-TCR, TCR-HLA and TCR-CMV co-occurrence with hypergeometric tests, applying a repertoire-size bias correction to TCR pairs. A later analysis estimated false discovery rates by permuting HLA or CMV assignments 20 times. A later analysis grouped co-occurring TCRs with DBSCAN, adding TCRdist sequence similarity when clustering within HLA-allele-positive subsets. Repertoires with fewer than 30,000 or more than 120,000 public chains were left out of co-occurrence clustering, as were about five repertoires with anomalous nucleotide sharing. Imported from immuneACCESS, the table was reduced by TCRdb to in-frame sequences with V and J called. These copies leave out some clones; in studies compared against another copy, an unresolved V gene accounts for under half, and the cause of the remainder is not known. That table supplies the V and J calls and clone size; D and trimming were determined from the DNA. This sample gives about 170,000 clones in total; around 62% of them show up just once. Roughly 2.9% of the sample lies in the top ten.

The V gene is TRBV6-1 and the J gene is TRBJ2-5; 7 bases in the junction line up with TRBD2. The TCR comes from a man aged 40-55 years in good health and CMV-seronegative. Input material: PBMCs. CDR3 protein: CASSGGGTIPETQYF. The nucleotide sequence reads as follows: TGTGCCAGCAGTGGGGGAGGGACCATCCCCGAGACCCAGTACTTC.